This T cell receptor (beta chain) is drawn from a study of blood T cell repertoires in COVID-19. At the level of the study: The United States, Italy and Spain provided the acute and convalescent COVID-19 samples. PBMCs, B-cell-depleted T cells, or T cells were the source of the cDNA or gDNA that made up the material.

Study processing details: The assay estimated nucleated cells by amplifying reference gene primers. Sequencing was performed with immunoSEQ multiplex PCR; in TCRdb, only in-frame clones are kept and a portion is missing. Clone size and the V and J calls come from that table; the DNA yielded D and trimming. The sample lists 80,000 to 95,000 clones, approximately 88% seen once, with roughly a third in the top ten. The CDR3 spans 16 residues. Germline lookup yields CDR1 MDHEN and CDR2 SYDVKM. The V segment lost 4 bases and the J segment 8 bases; nucleotides outside the gene matches: 11. V gene TRBV28 combines with J gene TRBJ1-4; 9 bases map to TRBD1. This TCR was recovered from a woman older than 75 with active or convalescent COVID-19. The sample comprised peripheral blood. The CDR3 sequence is CASSSMKQGAGEKLFF. In nucleotides, the CDR3 is TGTGCCAGCAGTTCAATGAAACAGGGGGCAGGGGAAAAACTGTTTTTT.